The clone carrying this TCR beta chain was recorded many times. Its antigen is not known. Each CDR3 protein gets one entry after TCRdb re-called the reads with MiXCR. The data contain approximately 1,000,000 distinct CDR3 sequences, around 30% of them singletons. Germline lookup yields CDR1 DFQATT and CDR2 SNEGSKA (reference sequence). The CDR3 is made up of 10 amino acids. V lost 5 bases and J 10 bases, leaving 9 bases between the germline ends. This sample stems from a study of T cell repertoires in cytomegalovirus infection. About the research overall: From public TCR beta signatures came an indication of both CMV infection and matching HLA type. Whole-study results and caveats: Pooled public TCR beta family frequency picked out CMV carriers with the relevant HLA.

This sequence joins TRBV20-1 and TRBJ2-1; D tentatively reads TRBD1 or TRBD2 (5 bases each). The TCR comes from a human donor in good health (CMV status not recorded). Some clones in this sample may be carry-over from other donors' samples. The sequences come from cultured CD8+ T cells from PBMCs, collected from culture after CMV antigen stimulation. CDR3 bases: TGCAGTGCTTGGGACCGGGAGCAGTTCTTC. Its translation is CSAWDREQFF.